The 31 T cell receptor beta chains given below trace back to one sample, sequenced in a study of T cell clonotyping in hematopoietic cell transplantation. This table comes from immunoSEQ multiplex PCR, and its TCRdb copy is limited to in-frame clones, with some not included. In the table there are around 19,000 clones, 77% of which are singletons. The time point denotes: recipient sample about 28 days before transplant, after cytoreduction. Material: peripheral blood mononuclear cells, obtained before stem cell transplant. The receptors were sampled from a man between 60 and 75 years old with acute myeloid leukemia. Some clones in this sample may be carry-over from other donors' samples.

V and J are TRBV14 and TRBJ1-1, with D possibly TRBD1 on 5 matching bases. This CDR3 contains 17 residues. Looked up from germline, CDR1 is SGHDN and CDR2 is FVKESK. The germline V and J ends were trimmed by 2 bases and 0 bases, with 16 bases remaining between them. The CDR3 loop is CASSQNQGPLMNTEAFF. The DNA of the CDR3 is TGTGCCAGCAGCCAAAACCAGGGTCCTCTAATGAACACTGAAGCTTTCTTT.

The genes are TRBV19 and TRBJ1-5, with unresolved D. CDR1 and CDR2 (germline): LNHDA, SQIVND (reference sequence). The CDR3 spans 14 residues. The V gene lost 3 bases and the J gene lost 1 base, with 7 bases spanning the gap. CDR3 nucleotides: TGTGCCAGTAGTATCCTGGGGAGCAATCAGCCCCAGCATTTT. The encoded protein is CASSILGSNQPQHF. Full variable domain (missing parts from reference TRBV19 and TRBJ1-5): DGGITQSPKYLFRKEGQNVTLSCEQNLNHDAMYWYRQDPGQGLRLIYYSQIVNDFQKGDIAEGYSVSREKKESFPLTVTSAQKNPTAFYLCASSILGSNQPQHFGDGTRLSIL.

CDR3 in DNA: TGTGCCAGCAGCTTAGGCAGACCGGGGGCAGATACGCAGTATTTT. It specifies CASSLGRPGADTQYF. The chain uses TRBV7-6 and TRBJ2-3; D perhaps matches TRBD2 (6 bases). Trimming removed 1 base from V and 4 bases from J, with 12 bases in between. This CDR3 comprises 15 residues. The germline V gene encodes CDR1 SGHVS and CDR2 FNYEAQ.

The V and J genes are TRBV11-2 and TRBJ2-5; possible D gene TRBD2, 5 bases. CDR3 size: 16 residues. Trimming took 3 bases from V and 5 from J, leaving 19 bases between them. Germline V CDR1 and CDR2: SGHAT, FQNNGV. DNA for the CDR3: TGTGCCAGCAGCTTGGGGAACGGGGTTTCCCGCGAGACCCAGTACTTC. Its protein is CASSLGNGVSRETQYF. The full variable domain, in which reference TRBV11-2 and TRBJ2-5 provide the parts outside the CDR3, is EAGVAQSPRYKIIEKRQSVAFWCNPISGHATLYWYQQILGQGPKLLIQFQNNGVVDDSQLPKDRFSAERLKGVDSTLKIQPAKLEDSAVYLCASSLGNGVSRETQYFGPGTRLLVL.

The chain recombines TRBV2 with TRBJ1-1; TRBD1 matches at 9 bases. This CDR3 spans 15 amino acids. V lost 4 bases to trimming and J lost 3 bases; unmatched junction nucleotides: 6. Germline V gene sequence: CDR1 SNHLY, CDR2 FYNNEI. CDR3 protein: CASSGGQGQDTEAFF. In nucleotides, the CDR3 is TGTGCCAGCAGTGGGGGACAGGGTCAAGACACTGAAGCTTTCTTT. The full variable domain, with the rest looked up from reference TRBV2 and TRBJ1-1, is EPEVTQTPSHQVTQMGQEVILRCVPISNHLYFYWYRQILGQKVEFLVSFYNNEISEKSEIFDDQFSVERPDGSNFTLKIRSTKLEDSAMYFCASSGGQGQDTEAFFGQGTRLTVV.

The rearrangement uses TRBV5-1 and TRBJ1-2; TRBD1 is a possible D gene (5 bases). The CDR3 has 17 residues. Germline V gene sequence: CDR1 SGHRS, CDR2 YFSETQ. V was shortened by 4 bases and J by 4 bases, with 23 bases between the two germline ends. The CDR3 loop reads CASSPRTGGDWSYGYTF. The CDR3 DNA reads as TGCGCCAGCAGCCCAAGAACAGGAGGGGACTGGAGCTATGGCTACACCTTC.

As DNA, the CDR3 is TGTGCCTGGAGTGTGGCAGGACTTACCTACGAGCAGTACTTC. This gives the protein CAWSVAGLTYEQYF. V is TRBV30 and J is TRBJ2-7; D might be TRBD2 (5 bases). This CDR3 has 14 residues. The V end was cut by 0 bases, the J end by 2 bases, with 11 bases between. Germline CDR1 and CDR2: GTSNPN and SVGIG (reference sequence).

The gene calls are TRBV5-6 and TRBJ2-6, with 9 bases fitting TRBD1. CDR1 is SGHDT, CDR2 YYEEEE, per germline. The length of the CDR3 is 17 residues. Trimming cost V 0 bases and J 2 bases; bases outside gene matches: 3. CDR3 nucleotide sequence: TGTGCCAGCAGCTTGGGGACAGGGGAAGCTGGGGCCAACGTCCTGACTTTC. Translating gives CASSLGTGEAGANVLTF.

This clone was seen more than once but under ten times. V gene TRBV29-1 combines with J gene TRBJ1-2; possible D gene TRBD1, 5 bases. Germline-derived CDR1 and CDR2 are SQVTM and ANQGSEA. V was pared by 4 bases and J by 6 bases, with 9 bases between. This CDR3 comprises 11 residues. CDR3 sequence (DNA): TGCAGCGTTGTGTCAGGGAATGGCTACACCTTC. Amino acids: CSVVSGNGYTF.

This clone was recorded a few times. CDR3 residues: CASSFGSIPEAFF. CDR3 coding DNA: TGTGCCAGCAGCTTCGGCAGTATCCCTGAAGCTTTCTTT. The V and J genes are TRBV7-9 and TRBJ1-1; D unresolved. V gave up 3 bases and J gave up 6 bases, with 11 bases separating them. Germline values: CDR1 SEHNR, CDR2 FQNEAQ (reference sequence). The CDR3 totals 13 residues.

The sample holds one count of this clone. The chain employs TRBV29-1 and TRBJ1-3; no clear D gene. CDR1 SQVTM and CDR2 ANQGSEA come from the germline V gene. The CDR3 contains 11 residues. Trimming pared 5 bases from V and 2 bases from J, leaving 4 bases between. CDR3 nucleotides: TGCAGCGTTCCAACTGGAAACACCATATATTTT. The encoded protein is CSVPTGNTIYF.

The rearrangement links TRBV27 to TRBJ1-2; D might be TRBD1 (5 bases). CDR3 length: 14 residues. Trimming stripped 3 bases from V and 4 bases from J, with 12 bases between. Germline V gene lookup returns CDR1 MNHEY and CDR2 SMNVEV (reference sequence). The CDR3 spells CASSLGDGSYGYTF. CDR3 sequence (DNA): TGTGCCAGCAGTTTGGGGGACGGATCCTATGGCTACACCTTC.

This chain links TRBV28 with TRBJ2-5; a possible D gene is TRBD1 (6 bases). The CDR3 has 14 residues. Germline lookup yields CDR1 MDHEN and CDR2 SYDVKM. The V and J ends lost 8 bases and 11 bases respectively, with 24 bases between them. CDR3 DNA sequence: TGTGCCAGCGCCGAGTCCGGGACACCGGGTAAGCAGTACTTC. As protein: CASAESGTPGKQYF.

This sequence joins TRBV7-3 and TRBJ1-1; perhaps TRBD1 as D (5 bases). The CDR3 extends over 18 amino acids. V lost 5 bases and J lost 0, with 22 bases in between. Germline CDR1 and CDR2: SGHTA and FQGTGA. The DNA for the CDR3 is TGTGCCAGCAGCACCCGGGACCGCACGACCGGCGTGAACACTGAAGCTTTCTTT. This sequence encodes CASSTRDRTTGVNTEAFF.

The chain is built from TRBV7-9 and TRBJ1-1, with D hard to call. This CDR3 is 18 amino acids long. V was clipped by 2 bases and J by 6 bases, with 25 bases between them. Per the germline V gene, CDR1 is SEHNR and CDR2 is FQNEAQ (reference sequence). The CDR3 nucleotides read TGTGCCAGCAGCTTATTTTCTGGGGTCATGGGCGGGAGCTCTGAAGCTTTCTTT. This translates into CASSLFSGVMGGSSEAFF.

V usage is TRBV4-1 and J usage is TRBJ2-7, with D possibly being TRBD2 (5 bases). The CDR3 spans 15 residues. The germline V gene has CDR1 MGHRA and CDR2 YSYEKL. The ends were cut back, 0 bases at V and 4 bases at J, with 13 bases in the middle. Here the CDR3 reads CASSQDPAERYEQYF. DNA of the CDR3: TGCGCCAGCAGCCAAGATCCAGCGGAAAGATACGAGCAGTACTTC.

The rearrangement joins TRBV5-1 to TRBJ2-3, with TRBD2 identical over 11 bases. This CDR3 region has 16 residues. With 3 bases clipped from V and 2 bases from J, the junction kept 5 bases outside the gene matches. The germline V gene encodes CDR1 SGHRS and CDR2 YFSETQ. The CDR3 DNA is TGCGCCAGCAGCTCCATAGCGGGGGGGTTCACAGATACGCAGTATTTT. It encodes CASSSIAGGFTDTQYF. Using reference TRBV5-1 and TRBJ2-3 for the parts outside the CDR3, the full variable domain is KAGVTQTPRYLIKTRGQQVTLSCSPISGHRSVSWYQQTPGQGLQFLFEYFSETQRNKGNFPGRFSGRQFSNSRSEMNVSTLELGDSALYLCASSSIAGGFTDTQYFGPGTRLTVL.

The chain joins TRBV4-2 to TRBJ2-6; 9 nucleotides match TRBD2. Per the germline V gene, CDR1 is LGHNA and CDR2 is YNFKEQ. The V and J ends lost 0 bases and 4 bases, in that order; junction bases with no gene match: 13. The CDR3 sequence is 20 residues long. CDR3 residues: CASSQDSTRLAGFGANVLTF. In DNA, the CDR3 is TGTGCCAGCAGCCAAGATTCGACGCGGCTAGCGGGGTTCGGGGCCAACGTCCTGACTTTC.

The J gene is TRBJ2-7, the V gene TRBV7-2; the D is unclear. V shed 3 bases and J shed 6 bases, with 15 bases lying between them. From germline, CDR1 is SGHTA and CDR2 FQGNSA. There are 14 residues in the CDR3. CDR3 DNA sequence: TGTGCCAGCAGCTTTTCCCCGACGGCAAGCGAGCAGTACTTC. As protein: CASSFSPTASEQYF. The full variable domain, rest sourced from reference TRBV7-2 and TRBJ2-7, is GAGVSQSPSNKVTEKGKDVELRCDPISGHTALYWYRQSLGQGLEFLIYFQGNSAPDKSGLPSDRFSAERTGGSVSTLTIQRTQQEDSAVYLCASSFSPTASEQYFGPGTRLTVT.

This chain joins TRBV7-2 and TRBJ1-2; 9 bases match TRBD1. Trimming cost V 4 bases and J 4 bases; bases outside gene matches: 7. In germline, CDR1 is SGHTA, CDR2 FQGNSA. There are 15 residues in the CDR3. The CDR3 nucleotides read TGTGCCAGCAGCTCCGCCGGGACAGGGCCCTATGGCTACACCTTC. Residues: CASSSAGTGPYGYTF.

Only one count was recorded for this clone. The rearrangement uses TRBV25-1 and TRBJ2-7; D is tentatively TRBD1 or TRBD2 (5 bases each). CDR1 and CDR2 from the germline V gene are MGHDK and SYGVNS. CDR3 length equals 15 residues. V lost 2 bases to trimming and J lost 8 bases, with 19 bases between them. In nucleotides, the CDR3 is TGTGCCAGCAGTGAAATGGGCAGGGACCAAACAAAGCAGTACTTC. Translated: CASSEMGRDQTKQYF.

Only one count was recorded for this clone. V gene TRBV7-2 combines with J gene TRBJ1-2, with D possibly being TRBD1 (5 bases). Germline V CDR1 and CDR2: SGHTA, FQGNSA. The germline V and J ends were trimmed by 4 bases and 8 bases, with 17 bases remaining between them. This CDR3 contains 14 residues. The CDR3 is CASSWDRAAKGYTF. CDR3 sequence (DNA): TGTGCCAGCAGCTGGGACCGGGCCGCGAAGGGCTACACCTTC.

This clone was seen a handful of times. The chain joins TRBV2 to TRBJ1-4, with TRBD1 matching over 7 bases. The ends lost 7 bases at V and 3 bases at J; junction bases unmatched: 5. This CDR3 comprises 14 residues. Per germline, CDR1 SNHLY and CDR2 FYNNEI. The CDR3 DNA reads as TGTGCCAGCAAGGATGGACAGGCTAATGAAAAACTGTTTTTT. It encodes CASKDGQANEKLFF.

The chain uses TRBV7-2 and TRBJ1-2; D might be TRBD1 (5 bases). CDR3 length equals 16 residues. The V gene's germline CDR1 is SGHTA and CDR2 FQGNSA. Trimming removed 3 bases at V and 1 base at J, with 15 bases between. CDR3 coding DNA: TGTGCCAGCAGCTTGTTCCGGGACCCCAATAACTATGGCTACACCTTC. Translating it yields CASSLFRDPNNYGYTF.

This clone was seen a few times. The V and J genes are TRBV27 and TRBJ2-7; D possibly corresponds to TRBD1 (5 bases). The germline V gene encodes CDR1 MNHEY and CDR2 SMNVEV (reference sequence). CDR3 length: 15 residues. Trimming took 0 bases from V and 6 from J, leaving 15 bases between them. The CDR3 loop reads CASSLSSTGSSEQYF. The DNA of the CDR3 is TGTGCCAGCAGTTTATCCTCAACAGGTTCAAGCGAGCAGTACTTC.

The chain couples TRBV11-1 to TRBJ2-5; 10 nucleotides align to TRBD1. The CDR3 has 15 amino acids. Germline V CDR1 and CDR2: SGHAT, FQDESV (reference sequence). Trimming took 5 bases from V and 5 from J; bases not matched to a gene: 8. The CDR3 nucleotides read TGTGCCAGCAGCCCTGACAGGGGGCGTAGGGAGACCCAGTACTTC. Its protein is CASSPDRGRRETQYF.

This rearrangement joins TRBV27 to TRBJ1-5; D gene unclear. The CDR3 is made up of 13 amino acids. V was trimmed by 5 bases and J by 4 bases, leaving 9 bases between them. Germline assignment: CDR1 MNHEY and CDR2 SMNVEV (reference sequence). The CDR3 nucleotides read TGTGCCAGCAGTAAAGATAGGAATCAGCCCCAGCATTTT. The encoded protein is CASSKDRNQPQHF.

The rearrangement joins TRBV19 to TRBJ2-2; D is unresolved. The CDR3 sequence is 14 residues long. CDR1 is LNHDA, CDR2 SQIVND, per germline (reference sequence). V was cut by 3 bases and J by 8 bases, with 13 bases left in between. The CDR3: CASSIGRALGELFF. Here the CDR3 DNA reads TGTGCCAGTAGTATCGGGCGAGCGCTTGGGGAGCTGTTTTTT.

The chain has TRBV10-3 and TRBJ2-1, with D perhaps being TRBD1 or TRBD2 (5 bases each). V gave up 10 bases and J gave up 1 base, with 17 bases separating them. The V gene's germline CDR1 is ENHRY and CDR2 SYGVKD. This CDR3 is 15 amino acids long. The CDR3 here is CASSSGGRSYNEQFF. DNA for the CDR3: TGTGCCAGCTCAAGTGGGGGAAGGTCCTACAATGAGCAGTTCTTC.

Only one count was recorded for this clone. The chain links TRBV19 to TRBJ1-5; no clear D gene. CDR1 and CDR2 (germline): LNHDA, SQIVND (reference sequence). This CDR3 comprises 13 residues. Trimming took off 1 base at V and 7 bases at J, with 8 bases between the two ends. CDR3 loop: CASSIGPRQPQHF. The CDR3 DNA reads TGTGCCAGTAGTATAGGTCCGAGACAGCCCCAGCATTTT.

The chain links TRBV29-1 to TRBJ2-1, with 13 bases that match TRBD2. Germline lookup yields CDR1 SQVTM and CDR2 ANQGSEA. The CDR3 consists of 17 residues. Trimming removed 6 bases from V and 2 bases from J; junction bases left unmatched: 10. The CDR3 loop is CSVNPGLAGSTYNEQFF. The DNA of the CDR3 is TGCAGCGTGAATCCGGGACTAGCGGGGAGCACCTACAATGAGCAGTTCTTC.